A single sample gave rise to the 15 T cell receptor beta chains below, sequenced in a study of blood T cells in healthy people across ages. PCR was performed a second time for roughly 7 to 11 cycles using a sample-barcoded 5' primer and a J-beta primer mix. A single record per CDR3 protein comes from TCRdb applying MiXCR to the 5' RACE reads. The sample has about 620,000 distinct CDR3 sequences, under 25% seen once. The source material was blood. Receptors originate from a man aged 65-85 years in good health.

The sample holds a few counts of this clonotype. J is TRBJ2-2 and V is TRBV6-1; perhaps TRBD2 as D (7 bases). CDR1 MNHNS and CDR2 SASEGT come from the germline V gene. The CDR3 is made up of 16 amino acids. Trimming removed 7 bases at V and 4 bases at J, with 19 bases between. The CDR3 reads CASMRKRGGGTGELFF. The CDR3 DNA reads TGTGCCAGCATGAGGAAGAGGGGAGGGGGCACCGGGGAGCTGTTTTTT.

The chain recombines TRBV3-1 with TRBJ2-1; D possibly uses TRBD1 or TRBD2 (5 bases each). The V gene lost 2 bases and the J gene lost 7 bases, with 15 bases spanning the gap. Germline lookup yields CDR1 LGHDT and CDR2 YNNKEL (reference sequence). The CDR3 loop spans 15 amino acids. CDR3 nucleotides: TGTGCCAGCAGCCAACCGGGACCAGCTTTTAATGAGCAGTTCTTC. It yields the protein CASSQPGPAFNEQFF.

V and J are TRBV5-1 and TRBJ1-4; D may be TRBD1 (6 bases). The CDR3 runs 15 residues. Germline CDR1 SGHRS, CDR2 YFSETQ. Trimming shortened V by 0 bases and J by 7 bases, and 13 bases separated the two germline ends. The CDR3 here is CASSLEGGRGEKLFF. CDR3 DNA sequence: TGCGCCAGCAGCTTGGAGGGGGGGCGAGGTGAAAAACTGTTTTTT.

This clonotype has just a few counts. The junction differs from germline at one of its ends, possibly a read error. The chain has TRBV2 and TRBJ2-3; 7 nucleotides match TRBD1. Germline assignment: CDR1 SNHLY and CDR2 FYNNEI. The CDR3 extends over 14 amino acids. The CDR3: CASSEAGTADTQCF. Written as DNA, the CDR3 is TGTGCCAGCAGTGAAGCTGGGACAGCAGATACGCAGTGTTTT. Combining the CDR3 with reference TRBV2 and TRBJ2-3 gives the whole variable domain EPEVTQTPSHQVTQMGQEVILRCVPISNHLYFYWYRQILGQKVEFLVSFYNNEISEKSEIFDDQFSVERPDGSNFTLKIRSTKLEDSAMYFCASSEAGTADTQCFGPGTRLTVL.

The J gene is TRBJ2-1, the V gene TRBV5-5, with TRBD1 matching 8 bases. The CDR3 length is 15 residues. Trimming cost V 7 bases and J 0 bases; bases outside gene matches: 6. Germline V gene lookup returns CDR1 SGHKS and CDR2 YYEKEE (reference sequence). CDR3 region: CASGPGGGSYNEQFF. CDR3 bases: TGTGCCAGCGGGCCAGGGGGCGGCTCCTACAATGAGCAGTTCTTC. The entire variable domain, with the rest obtained from reference TRBV5-5 and TRBJ2-1, is as follows: DAGVTQSPTHLIKTRGQQVTLRCSPISGHKSVSWYQQVLGQGPQFIFQYYEKEERGRGNFPDRFSARQFPNYSSELNVNALLLGDSALYLCASGPGGGSYNEQFFGPGTRLTVL.

This chain connects TRBV12-3 or TRBV12-4 to TRBJ2-5; tentatively, D is TRBD2 (6 bases). The CDR3 spans 13 residues. V shed 6 bases and J shed 5 bases, with 13 bases lying between them. The CDR3 DNA is TGTGCCAGCAGGATCCTCGGAGGGGAGACCCAGTACTTC. It specifies CASRILGGETQYF.

About this clonotype itself: One junction end disagrees with the germline gene, perhaps due to a read error. DNA of the CDR3: TGTGCCATTGGAGGGCTAGCGAGCTCCTACAATGGGCAGTTCTTC. Protein product: CAIGGLASSYNGQFF. The chain has TRBV10-3 and TRBJ2-1; D may be TRBD2 (6 bases). The CDR3 is made up of 15 amino acids. The germline gives CDR1 ENHRY, CDR2 SYGVKD.

This clonotype has ten or more counts. The CDR3 DNA reads TGTGCCAGCAGTTACGTTCGAAACACCGGGGAGCTGTTTTTT. It yields the protein CASSYVRNTGELFF. This chain uses TRBV6-2 or TRBV6-3 with TRBJ2-2, with no clear D. The CDR3 is made up of 14 amino acids. The germline gives CDR1 MNHEY, CDR2 SVGEGT. Trimming cost V 2 bases and J 2 bases, with 6 bases left between them.

The chain recombines TRBV27 with TRBJ2-5; D possibly corresponds to TRBD1 (6 bases). Germline assignment: CDR1 MNHEY and CDR2 SMNVEV (reference sequence). The CDR3 sequence is 14 residues long. The V end was cut by 3 bases, the J end by 14 bases, with 22 bases between. The CDR3 nucleotides read TGTGCCAGCAGTTTCTTAAAAAGACAGGAGACTTTTTACTTC. It encodes CASSFLKRQETFYF.

This clonotype was seen only a few times. The chain combines TRBV12-3 or TRBV12-4 with TRBJ2-2; D is unclear. V was shortened by 3 bases and J by 1 base, with 12 bases between the two germline ends. This CDR3 is 16 amino acids long. This CDR3 reads CASSFLATRNTGELFF. CDR3 bases: TGTGCCAGCAGTTTTTTGGCAACCAGGAACACCGGGGAGCTGTTTTTT.

For this clonotype: One base away lies a much larger clone, so this may be a sequencing read error. The V gene is TRBV20-1, the J gene TRBJ2-1, with D possibly matching TRBD2 (5 bases). The CDR3 is 13 amino acids. Germline lookup yields CDR1 DFQATT and CDR2 SNEGSKA (reference sequence). Trimming pared 4 bases from V and 8 bases from J, leaving 15 bases between. CDR3 coding DNA: TGCAGTGCTAAGACCTCCCCCGGGGATGAGCAGTTCTTC. Its translation: CSAKTSPGDEQFF.

The chain employs TRBV7-2 and TRBJ2-1; D is ambiguous. The CDR3 length is 13 residues. Trimming left V 4 bases short and J 4 bases short, with 8 bases between. The germline gives CDR1 SGHTA, CDR2 FQGNSA. CDR3 protein: CASSSRIYNEQFF. CDR3 bases: TGTGCCAGCAGCTCCAGGATTTACAATGAGCAGTTCTTC.

This chain connects TRBV24-1 to TRBJ1-5; maybe TRBD1 (5 bases). Between the trimmed V and J ends, which lost 0 bases and 6 bases, there was a span of 17 bases. This CDR3 is built from 17 residues. CDR1 and CDR2 (germline): KGHDR, SFDVKD. The CDR3 is CATSDLDGQGFRQPQHF. DNA of the CDR3: TGTGCCACCAGTGATTTGGACGGGCAGGGTTTCCGTCAGCCCCAGCATTTT.

This clonotype was detected only a few times. The V call is TRBV20-1, the J call TRBJ1-1, with 10 nucleotides matching TRBD1. The junction had 4 bases not matched to a gene; V was cut back by 4 bases and J by 5 bases. CDR1 and CDR2 from the germline V gene are DFQATT and SNEGSKA (reference sequence). The CDR3 has 13 amino acids. The CDR3 reads CSATRTGGTEAFF. The CDR3 DNA follows: TGCAGTGCTACTAGGACAGGGGGAACTGAAGCTTTCTTT.

The rearrangement joins TRBV2 to TRBJ2-5; 9 bases are shared with TRBD1. This CDR3 comprises 14 residues. Germline CDR1 SNHLY, CDR2 FYNNEI. The junction had 5 bases not matched to a gene; V was cut back by 4 bases and J by 5 bases. The CDR3 nucleotides are TGTGCCAGCAGTGCAACAGGGGGCGGTGAGACCCAGTACTTC. It specifies CASSATGGGETQYF.